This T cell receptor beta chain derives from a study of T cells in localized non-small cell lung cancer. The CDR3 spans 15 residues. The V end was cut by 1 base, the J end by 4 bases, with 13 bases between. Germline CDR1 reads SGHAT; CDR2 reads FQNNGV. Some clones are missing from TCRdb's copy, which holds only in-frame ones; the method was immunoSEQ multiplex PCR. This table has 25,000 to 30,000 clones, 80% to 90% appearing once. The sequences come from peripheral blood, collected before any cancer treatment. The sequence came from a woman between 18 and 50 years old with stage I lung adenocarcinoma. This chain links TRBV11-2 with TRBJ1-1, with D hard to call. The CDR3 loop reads CASSLASFLGTEAFF. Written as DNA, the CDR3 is TGTGCCAGCAGCTTAGCTTCGTTCTTGGGCACTGAAGCTTTCTTT.